This T cell receptor (beta chain) is drawn from a study of monozygotic twins with inflammatory bowel disease. Across eight separate reactions for each sample, cDNA was made. TCRdb reprocessed the 5' RACE reads and reports one entry per CDR3 protein, with no DNA. The sample is made up of 200,000 to 250,000 distinct CDR3 sequences, and the top ten hold roughly 1.5% of it. Sampling involved one blood draw (2.5 ml) for every donor. CDR3 length equals 14 residues. From germline, CDR1 is MNHNS and CDR2 SASEGT. Comment on this clonotype: Its cognate antigen is unknown.

Study outcomes and limitations: Compared with healthy twins, IBD patients shared fewer clonotypes with others, especially with disease activity.

V and J are TRBV6-1 and TRBJ2-5. The receptor was isolated from a human donor with ulcerative colitis or Crohn's disease, or a healthy co-twin of an affected twin (not recorded which). The source material was blood. CDR3 amino acids: CASSKGGLQETQYF.